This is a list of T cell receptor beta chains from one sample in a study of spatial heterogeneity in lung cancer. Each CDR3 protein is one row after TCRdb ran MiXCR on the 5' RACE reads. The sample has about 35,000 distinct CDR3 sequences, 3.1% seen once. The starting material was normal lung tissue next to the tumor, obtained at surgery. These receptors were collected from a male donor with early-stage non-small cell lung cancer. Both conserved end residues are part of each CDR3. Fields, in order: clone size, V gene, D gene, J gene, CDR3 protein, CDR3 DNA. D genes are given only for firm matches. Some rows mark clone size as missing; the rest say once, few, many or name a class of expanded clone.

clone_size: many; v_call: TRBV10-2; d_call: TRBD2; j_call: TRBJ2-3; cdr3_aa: CATRRTSGFTDTQYF; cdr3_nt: TGCGCCACCCGTAGGACTAGCGGGTTTACAGATACGCAGTATTTT
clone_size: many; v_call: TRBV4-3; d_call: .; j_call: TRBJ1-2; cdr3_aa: CASSQVGGPHYGYTF; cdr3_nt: TGCGCCAGCAGCCAAGTTGGAGGGCCTCACTATGGCTACACCTTC
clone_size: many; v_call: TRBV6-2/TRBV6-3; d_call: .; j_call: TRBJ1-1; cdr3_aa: CASSLGQTNTEAFF; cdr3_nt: TGTGCCAGCAGTTTAGGACAGACCAACACTGAAGCTTTCTTT
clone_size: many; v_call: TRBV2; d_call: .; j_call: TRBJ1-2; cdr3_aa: CASRVAKNYYGYTF; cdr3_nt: TGTGCCAGCAGGGTAGCGAAAAATTACTATGGCTACACCTTC
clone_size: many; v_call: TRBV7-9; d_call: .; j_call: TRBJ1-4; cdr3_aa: CASSLEWANEKLFF; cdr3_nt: TGTGCCAGCAGCTTGGAGTGGGCTAATGAAAAACTGTTTTTT
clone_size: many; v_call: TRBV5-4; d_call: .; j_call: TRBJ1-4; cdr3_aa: CASSRDGSNEKLFF; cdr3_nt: TGTGCCAGCAGCCGGGACGGATCTAATGAAAAACTGTTTTTT
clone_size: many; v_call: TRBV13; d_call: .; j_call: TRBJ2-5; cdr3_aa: CASSLGRVQETQYF; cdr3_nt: TGTGCCAGCAGCTTAGGGCGGGTTCAAGAGACCCAGTACTTC
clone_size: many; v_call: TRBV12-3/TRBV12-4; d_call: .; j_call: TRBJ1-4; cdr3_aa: CASSTRPEGGEKLFF; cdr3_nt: TGTGCCAGCAGTACCAGACCCGAGGGAGGTGAAAAACTGTTTTTT
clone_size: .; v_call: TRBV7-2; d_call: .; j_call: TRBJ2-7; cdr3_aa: CASSPRTYEQYF; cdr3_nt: TGTGCCAGCAGCCCAAGGACTTACGAGCAGTACTTC
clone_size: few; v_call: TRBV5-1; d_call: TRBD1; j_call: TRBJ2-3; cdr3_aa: CASRALTGSTDTQYF; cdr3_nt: TGCGCCAGCAGGGCCCTGACAGGGAGTACAGATACGCAGTATTTT
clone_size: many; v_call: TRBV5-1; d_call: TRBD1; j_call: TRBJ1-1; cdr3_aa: CASSSRDSENTEAFF; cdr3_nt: TGCGCCAGCAGCTCCCGGGACAGTGAGAACACTGAAGCTTTCTTT
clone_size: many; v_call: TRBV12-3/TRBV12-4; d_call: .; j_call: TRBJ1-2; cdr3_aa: CASSLGSTNYGYTF; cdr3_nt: TGTGCCAGCAGTTTGGGGAGCACTAACTATGGCTACACCTTC
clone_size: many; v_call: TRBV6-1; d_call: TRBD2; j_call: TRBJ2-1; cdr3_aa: CASSVSAGGHEQFF; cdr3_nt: TGTGCCAGCAGTGTCTCAGCGGGAGGGCATGAGCAGTTCTTC
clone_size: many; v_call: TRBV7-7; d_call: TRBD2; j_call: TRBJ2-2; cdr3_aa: CASSTASGSNTGELFF; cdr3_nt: TGTGCTAGCAGCACCGCTAGCGGGTCGAACACCGGGGAGCTGTTTTTT
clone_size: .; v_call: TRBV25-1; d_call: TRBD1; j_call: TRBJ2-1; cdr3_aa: CASSRQGTNEQFF; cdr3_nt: TGTGCCAGCAGCCGACAGGGGACCAATGAGCAGTTCTTC
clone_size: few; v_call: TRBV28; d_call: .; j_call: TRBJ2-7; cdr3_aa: CASSFAGSLGGREQYF; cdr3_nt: TGTGCCAGCAGTTTTGCAGGGAGTCTTGGGGGCCGTGAGCAGTACTTC
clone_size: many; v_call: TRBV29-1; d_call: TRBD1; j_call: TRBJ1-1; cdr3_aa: CSVAGTGFYTEAFF; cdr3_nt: TGCAGCGTTGCCGGGACAGGGTTTTACACTGAAGCTTTCTTT
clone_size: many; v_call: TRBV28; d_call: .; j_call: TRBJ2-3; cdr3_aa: CASKTVTDTQYF; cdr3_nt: TGTGCCAGCAAGACAGTCACAGATACGCAGTATTTT
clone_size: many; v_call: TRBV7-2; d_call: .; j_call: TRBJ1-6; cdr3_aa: CASSLDGAVGGSPLHF; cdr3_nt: TGTGCCAGCAGCTTAGATGGCGCGGTGGGGGGTTCACCCCTCCACTTT
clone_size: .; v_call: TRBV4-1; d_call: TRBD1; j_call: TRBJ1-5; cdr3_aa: CASSQDMGQGYQPQHF; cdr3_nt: TGCGCCAGCAGCCAAGATATGGGACAGGGTTATCAGCCCCAGCATTTT
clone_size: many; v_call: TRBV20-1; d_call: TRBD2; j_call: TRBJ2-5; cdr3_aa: CSAISGLASQETQYF; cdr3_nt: TGCAGTGCTATAAGCGGACTAGCGAGTCAAGAGACCCAGTACTTC